The 8 T cell receptor beta chains reported below all come from one sample, sequenced in a study of T cell responses to AZD1222 COVID-19 vaccine. TCRdb's table, derived via immunoSEQ multiplex PCR, lists solely in-frame clones and lacks some. The table shows roughly 150,000 clones, with 90% to 95% occurring only once. This specimen consisted of peripheral blood, obtained 28 days after the second AZD1222 dose. The source is an adult who received the AZD1222 COVID-19 vaccine.

The chain is built from TRBV28 and TRBJ1-5; D might be TRBD1 (5 bases). CDR1 is MDHEN, CDR2 SYDVKM, per germline. With 2 bases removed from V and 5 bases from J, the gap between germline ends came to 10 bases. The CDR3 totals 14 residues. The CDR3, as DNA: TGTGCCAGCAGTTTAGCGCAGGGATATCAGCCCCAGCATTTT. This translates into CASSLAQGYQPQHF.

J is TRBJ2-1 and V is TRBV11-2; 14 nucleotides align to TRBD2. Germline lookup yields CDR1 SGHAT and CDR2 FQNNGV. This CDR3 has 18 residues. V trimming: 4 bases; J trimming: 3 bases; junction bases outside the gene matches: 8. The CDR3 spells CASSSIRLAGGNYNEQFF. CDR3 nucleotides: TGTGCCAGCAGCTCGATCCGACTAGCGGGAGGGAACTACAATGAGCAGTTCTTC. The whole variable domain, remainder taken from reference TRBV11-2 and TRBJ2-1, is EAGVAQSPRYKIIEKRQSVAFWCNPISGHATLYWYQQILGQGPKLLIQFQNNGVVDDSQLPKDRFSAERLKGVDSTLKIQPAKLEDSAVYLCASSSIRLAGGNYNEQFFGPGTRLTVL.

The chain carries TRBV11-2 and TRBJ1-1; TRBD1 is a possible D gene (5 bases). The length of the CDR3 is 18 residues. V gave up 4 bases and J gave up 3 bases, with 24 bases separating them. Germline CDR1 is SGHAT and CDR2 is FQNNGV. CDR3 sequence reads: CASSSFPRIRRGDTEAFF. The CDR3 DNA reads as TGTGCCAGCAGCTCCTTCCCGAGGATCCGGAGAGGGGACACTGAAGCTTTCTTT.

This rearrangement joins TRBV6-2 or TRBV6-3 to TRBJ1-5; TRBD1 aligns across 10 bases. Germline CDR1 MNHEY, CDR2 SVGEGT. V gave up 5 bases and J gave up 5 bases; unmatched junction bases: 3. This CDR3 contains 14 residues. The CDR3 DNA reads TGTGCCAGCAGTGACAGGGGGCCCGATCAGCCCCAGCATTTT. Amino acid sequence: CASSDRGPDQPQHF.

The genes are TRBV5-1 and TRBJ2-1; tentatively, D is TRBD2 (5 bases). Per the germline V gene, CDR1 is SGHRS and CDR2 is YFSETQ. CDR3 size: 13 residues. The germline V and J ends were trimmed by 4 bases and 7 bases, with 12 bases remaining between them. The CDR3 coding sequence is TGCGCCAGCAGCAAACTACTAGTGAATGAGCAGTTCTTC. Translating gives CASSKLLVNEQFF.

This clone was recorded once. The V and J genes are TRBV5-6 and TRBJ2-5, with TRBD1 as a possible D gene (6 bases). The germline V gene encodes CDR1 SGHDT and CDR2 YYEEEE. V gave up 1 base and J gave up 5 bases, with 15 bases separating them. There are 15 residues in the CDR3. The CDR3 region is CASSLLLAGVETQYF. For the CDR3, the DNA is TGTGCCAGCAGCTTGTTATTAGCAGGGGTGGAGACCCAGTACTTC.

This clone appeared a single time. The V gene is TRBV25-1, the J gene TRBJ1-2; 7 nucleotides match TRBD1. The ends lost 3 bases at V and 2 bases at J; junction bases unmatched: 6. Germline assignment: CDR1 MGHDK and CDR2 SYGVNS. The CDR3 is made up of 15 amino acids. The CDR3 nucleotides are TGTGCCAGCAGTGATCGGTCGACAGGGAACTATGGCTACACCTTC. Protein: CASSDRSTGNYGYTF.

The chain is built from TRBV7-2 and TRBJ1-5; TRBD1 is a possible D gene (6 bases). Trimming cost V 3 bases and J 3 bases, with 15 bases left between them. CDR1 and CDR2 from the germline V gene are SGHTA and FQGNSA. This CDR3 comprises 16 residues. CDR3 DNA sequence: TGTGCCAGCAGCTTTTATAGCCGGACAGACAATCAGCCCCAGCATTTT. Protein: CASSFYSRTDNQPQHF.